This TCR beta chain was sequenced for a study of blood T cell repertoires in COVID-19. The wider study: T cells, B-cell-depleted T cells, or PBMCs provided the cDNA or gDNA that served as material.

Using immunoSEQ multiplex PCR, the repertoire was profiled, and TCRdb retains in-frame clones only, with some absent. The sample lists fewer than 200,000 clones, under 85% occurring once. To note about this clone: One end of the junction does not line up with germline, which may come from a read error.

Clinical history reported by participants formed the basis on which cohorts were assigned. The CDR3 is made up of 11 amino acids. Germline V gives CDR1 MGHRA, CDR2 YSYEKL. The V and J genes are TRBV4-1 and TRBJ1-2, with 10 positions matching TRBD1. Sequencing was carried out using PBMCs or T cells enriched from blood (not recorded which). This receptor was taken from a man between 45 and 60 years old who had recovered from COVID-19. CDR3 in amino acids: CASSTDRGLSF. The CDR3 DNA reads TGCGCCAGCAGTACCGACAGGGGGCTCTCCTTC.